Listed here are 26 T cell receptor beta chains from one sample, sequenced in a study of lymphopenia after photon versus proton radiotherapy. Measured with immunoSEQ multiplex PCR; TCRdb has only the in-frame clones, and not every one. The data contain 29,000 or so clones, more than 75% of them singletons. Sequencing used peripheral blood, obtained from a patient treated with proton-based radiotherapy. All receptors come from a woman in her sixties with cholangiocarcinoma. Some clones in this sample may be carry-over from other donors' samples.

As to this clone: The same CDR3 can be traced to other DNA sequences in this sample. The V call is TRBV5-1, the J call TRBJ1-4; no reliable D call. V lost 0 bases, J lost 0 bases, and 6 bases lay in between. CDR3 size: 15 residues. Germline V gives CDR1 SGHRS, CDR2 YFSETQ. The CDR3 region is CASSLDSATNEKLFF. CDR3 nucleotide sequence: TGCGCCAGCAGCTTGGACAGCGCAACTAATGAAAAACTGTTTTTT.

The genes are TRBV5-1 and TRBJ1-3; tentative D call: TRBD1 (5 bases). V was cut by 4 bases and J by 4 bases, with 9 bases left in between. Germline values: CDR1 SGHRS, CDR2 YFSETQ. The CDR3 runs 13 residues. The CDR3 sequence: CASSPEGGNTIYF. CDR3 DNA: TGCGCCAGCAGCCCGGAGGGGGGAAACACCATATATTTT.

The gene calls are TRBV11-2 and TRBJ1-1; unclear D gene. The CDR3 loop spans 13 amino acids. CDR1 and CDR2 (germline): SGHAT, FQNNGV. V dropped 8 bases and J dropped 10 bases, with 20 bases sitting between them. CDR3 sequence: CASRILFGSGAFF. In nucleotides, the CDR3 is TGTGCCAGCCGCATACTATTTGGGAGTGGAGCTTTCTTT.

The J gene is TRBJ1-2, the V gene TRBV10-2; D is uncertain. Trimming stripped 8 bases from V and 0 bases from J, with 7 bases between. Germline V gene sequence: CDR1 WSHSY, CDR2 SAAADI. The CDR3 runs to 12 residues. DNA of the CDR3: TGCGCCAGCGGCCGAACTAACTATGGCTACACCTTC. Amino acids: CASGRTNYGYTF.

CDR3 DNA sequence: TGCGCCAGCAGCAGGGACACGGTGAACACTGAAGCTTTCTTT. It codes for CASSRDTVNTEAFF. This chain connects TRBV5-1 to TRBJ1-1; possible D gene TRBD1, 6 bases. From germline, CDR1 is SGHRS and CDR2 YFSETQ. This CDR3 contains 14 residues. V was shortened by 4 bases and J by 0 bases, with 10 bases between the two germline ends.

This clone was picked up one time. The V and J genes are TRBV7-9 and TRBJ2-6; 9 bases are a match to TRBD2. The CDR3 spans 17 residues. Germline CDR1 and CDR2: SEHNR and FQNEAQ (reference sequence). Losses at the gene ends were 5 bases for V and 2 bases for J; bases not matched to a gene: 7. CDR3 loop: CASSPRGGGAGANVLTF. CDR3 sequence (DNA): TGTGCCAGCAGCCCCCGCGGGGGGGGCGCTGGGGCCAACGTCCTGACTTTC.

The CDR3 coding sequence is TGCGCCAGCGGGGCGGAGGGAGTTGGAAACACCATATATTTT. Its protein product is CASGAEGVGNTIYF. The chain recombines TRBV5-1 with TRBJ1-3; a weak D match, TRBD1 (5 bases). With 7 bases removed from V and 3 bases from J, the gap between germline ends came to 14 bases. Germline loops: CDR1 SGHRS, CDR2 YFSETQ. There are 14 residues in the CDR3.

The genes are TRBV5-1 and TRBJ2-1; TRBD1 might be the D (5 bases). The germline V and J ends were trimmed by 4 bases and 2 bases, with 10 bases remaining between them. Germline V gene sequence: CDR1 SGHRS, CDR2 YFSETQ. The CDR3 is made up of 14 amino acids. CDR3 sequence reads: CASSEDKPYNEQFF. DNA of the CDR3: TGCGCCAGCAGCGAGGACAAGCCCTACAATGAGCAGTTCTTC.

The chain combines TRBV2 with TRBJ1-4; D is ambiguous. The ends were cut back, 7 bases at V and 4 bases at J, with 13 bases in the middle. Germline CDR1 and CDR2: SNHLY and FYNNEI. The CDR3 spans 14 residues. The CDR3 DNA sequence: TGTGCCAGCAATATGGGAGCCTATAATGAAAAACTGTTTTTT. Its protein is CASNMGAYNEKLFF.

J is TRBJ2-5 and V is TRBV2; D might be TRBD1 (5 bases). The J call is doubtful: the DNA matches TRBJ2-7 better. This CDR3 has 12 residues. Germline CDR1 reads SNHLY; CDR2 reads FYNNEI. CDR3 sequence: CASSGQGYEQYF. The CDR3 DNA reads TGTGCCAGCAGTGGCCAGGGCTACGAGCAGTACTTC.

This clone has just one count. V gene TRBV10-2 combines with J gene TRBJ2-1, with 7 nucleotides matching TRBD2. This CDR3 is 14 amino acids long. Germline assignment: CDR1 WSHSY and CDR2 SAAADI. The V segment lost 6 bases and the J segment 4 bases; nucleotides outside the gene matches: 6. The CDR3 here is CASRRPGGYNEQFF. The CDR3 bases are TGCGCCAGCAGGAGGCCGGGGGGTTACAATGAGCAGTTCTTC.

This rearrangement joins TRBV5-1 to TRBJ1-4, with D perhaps TRBD1 (5 bases). Trimming stripped 2 bases from V and 10 bases from J, with 15 bases between. The germline V gene has CDR1 SGHRS and CDR2 YFSETQ. The CDR3 has 14 residues. The CDR3 loop reads CASSFGAQDGKLFF. The CDR3 region has the DNA TGCGCCAGCAGCTTTGGGGCCCAGGACGGAAAACTGTTTTTT.

This clone was observed once. The chain employs TRBV6-6 and TRBJ1-5; TRBD1 is a possible D gene (6 bases). In germline, CDR1 is MNHNY, CDR2 SVGAGI (reference sequence). The CDR3 totals 15 residues. V gave up 3 bases and J gave up 5 bases, with 14 bases separating them. The CDR3 here is CASSYKQGIDQPQHF. As DNA, the CDR3 is TGTGCCAGCAGTTATAAACAGGGTATTGATCAGCCCCAGCATTTT.

A few counts support this clone. The chain joins TRBV29-1 to TRBJ2-7; 8 bases are a match to TRBD1. CDR1 SQVTM and CDR2 ANQGSEA come from the germline V gene. V dropped 6 bases and J dropped 11; count of bases not matched to a gene: 6. The CDR3 is 10 amino acids. CDR3 in DNA: TGCAGCGTCAAACAGACAGGGGAGTACTTC. Its protein product is CSVKQTGEYF.

The rearrangement uses TRBV10-3 and TRBJ2-1; D is possibly TRBD1 or TRBD2 (6 bases each). CDR3 size: 15 residues. Germline V gives CDR1 ENHRY, CDR2 SYGVKD. Trimming removed 3 bases from V and 6 bases from J, with 15 bases in between. The CDR3 is CAISDPGGSVNEQFF. The CDR3 nucleotides read TGTGCCATCAGTGACCCCGGGGGCAGTGTCAATGAGCAGTTCTTC.

The chain has TRBV29-1 and TRBJ2-3, with no clear D. The CDR3 covers 12 residues. V lost 2 bases and J lost 1, with 4 bases in between. Looked up from germline, CDR1 is SQVTM and CDR2 is ANQGSEA. CDR3 in DNA: TGCAGCGTTGAATTGGGCACAGATACGCAGTATTTT. It translates to CSVELGTDTQYF.

This sequence joins TRBV7-9 and TRBJ2-1; TRBD2 matches 8 bases. This CDR3 spans 16 amino acids. V shed 5 bases, J shed 6 bases, and the junction held 12 bases outside the gene matches. In germline, CDR1 is SEHNR, CDR2 FQNEAQ (reference sequence). CDR3 region: CASSPRGGAILNEQFF. The CDR3 DNA reads as TGTGCCAGCAGCCCCCGGGGGGGGGCTATCCTCAATGAGCAGTTCTTC. Complete variable domain (other parts from reference TRBV7-9 and TRBJ2-1): DTGVSQNPRHKITKRGQNVTFRCDPISEHNRLYWYRQTLGQGPEFLTYFQNEAQLEKSRLLSDRFSAERPKGSFSTLEIQRTEQGDSAMYLCASSPRGGAILNEQFFGPGTRLTVL.

The J gene is TRBJ1-2, the V gene TRBV11-2; no clear D gene. Germline V gene data show CDR1 as SGHAT and CDR2 as FQNNGV. CDR3 size: 11 residues. V was clipped by 3 bases and J by 1 base, with 0 bases between them. CDR3 in DNA: TGTGCCAGCAGCTTTAACTATGGCTACACCTTC. Its translation is CASSFNYGYTF.

In this sample, this clone turned up once. The V call is TRBV6-5, the J call TRBJ2-1, with 10 positions matching TRBD2. The CDR3 covers 15 residues. CDR1 and CDR2 (germline): MNHEY, SVGAGI. The V segment lost 5 bases and the J segment 8 bases; nucleotides outside the gene matches: 9. CDR3 DNA sequence: TGTGCCAGCAGTCCAGCTAGCGGGAGTGTCGATGAGCAGTTCTTC. This translates into CASSPASGSVDEQFF.

The chain carries TRBV29-1 and TRBJ2-2; D possibly uses TRBD1 or TRBD2 (5 bases each). The CDR3 length is 12 residues. The germline V gene encodes CDR1 SQVTM and CDR2 ANQGSEA. Trimming stripped 3 bases from V and 6 bases from J, with 8 bases between. The CDR3 protein is CSVDPGPGELFF. The CDR3 DNA sequence: TGCAGCGTTGATCCGGGGCCCGGGGAGCTGTTTTTT.

The chain carries TRBV27 and TRBJ2-7; D possibly corresponds to TRBD1 (6 bases). V was shortened by 9 bases and J by 4 bases, with 16 bases between the two germline ends. The CDR3 runs 13 residues. Germline V lookup: CDR1 MNHEY, CDR2 SMNVEV (reference sequence). The CDR3 protein is CARDYRVRYEQYF. The DNA for the CDR3 is TGTGCCAGAGACTACAGGGTAAGGTACGAGCAGTACTTC.

The table lists this clone with a count of one. V usage is TRBV6-5 and J usage is TRBJ2-1; tentatively, D is TRBD2 (5 bases). Trimming stripped 5 bases from V and 0 bases from J, with 11 bases between. Germline V gene sequence: CDR1 MNHEY, CDR2 SVGAGI. The CDR3 sequence is 15 residues long. CDR3 sequence reads: CASSAAGSSYNEQFF. The CDR3 nucleotides are TGTGCCAGCAGTGCGGCGGGTAGCTCCTACAATGAGCAGTTCTTC.

CDR3 amino acids: CASSPMQQVAYEQYF. The DNA of the CDR3 is TGTGCCAGCAGCCCTATGCAGCAGGTGGCCTACGAGCAGTACTTC. The J gene is TRBJ2-7, the V gene TRBV7-8; D unresolved. The V gene lost 5 bases and the J gene lost 2 bases, with 16 bases spanning the gap. The CDR3 is 15 residues long. In germline, CDR1 is SGHVS, CDR2 FQNEAQ.

The chain recombines TRBV14 with TRBJ2-4; maybe TRBD1 (6 bases). The CDR3 length is 15 residues. Trimming took off 4 bases at V and 3 bases at J, with 13 bases between the two ends. From germline, CDR1 is SGHDN and CDR2 FVKESK. The CDR3 coding sequence is TGTGCCAGCAGCCTACAGGGATTAGGCAAAAACATTCAGTACTTC. Translating gives CASSLQGLGKNIQYF.

The chain uses TRBV2 and TRBJ2-2; 10 bases are a match to TRBD2. The CDR3 runs 15 residues. V lost 6 bases to trimming and J lost 5 bases; unmatched junction nucleotides: 6. Per germline, CDR1 SNHLY and CDR2 FYNNEI. This CDR3 reads CASRIGLAETGELFF. CDR3 coding DNA: TGTGCCAGCAGGATTGGACTAGCGGAAACCGGGGAGCTGTTTTTT.

The chain combines TRBV2 with TRBJ1-1; no clear D. The CDR3 sequence is 11 residues long. Trimming left V 5 bases short and J 3 bases short, with 4 bases between. Germline-derived CDR1 and CDR2 are SNHLY and FYNNEI. The CDR3 sequence is CASSYDTEAFF. The DNA of the CDR3 is TGTGCCAGCAGTTACGACACTGAAGCTTTCTTT. The whole variable domain, filled in from reference TRBV2 and TRBJ1-1, reads EPEVTQTPSHQVTQMGQEVILRCVPISNHLYFYWYRQILGQKVEFLVSFYNNEISEKSEIFDDQFSVERPDGSNFTLKIRSTKLEDSAMYFCASSYDTEAFFGQGTRLTVV.